This entry features one TCR beta chain sequence. Its antigen is undetermined. V lost 5 bases, J lost 6 bases, and 16 bases lay in between. The CDR3 length is 14 residues. Germline CDR1 MNHNY, CDR2 SVGAGI (reference sequence). The treatment here: 19 received Ad26.COV2.S at low or high dose, single or two shots; about 5 received placebo; per-sample allocation not given. At day 63 after the first vaccine or placebo injection, samples were drawn. The data belong to a study of Ad26.COV2.S vaccination and SARS-CoV-2 variants. About the research overall: Donor had been placed in the Ad26.COV2.S arm of the COV1001 trial. Study outcomes and limitations: Post-vaccination breadth of spike-specific CD8+ and CD4+ T cell responses was reportedly substantial.

Assay used: immunoSEQ multiplex PCR; TCRdb lists only in-frame clones, some missing. The table lists hundreds of thousands of clones, 87% of them singletons. V usage is TRBV6-6 and J usage is TRBJ1-1; possibly TRBD1 for D (6 bases). The receptor was derived from a person aged 18-60 years who received the Ad26.COV2.S COVID-19 vaccine or a placebo. The starting material was peripheral blood, obtained in a trial of Ad26.COV2.S vaccine versus placebo. The CDR3 spells CASSELRDTSEAFF. The CDR3, as DNA: TGTGCCAGCAGTGAGCTTAGGGACACCTCTGAAGCTTTCTTT.